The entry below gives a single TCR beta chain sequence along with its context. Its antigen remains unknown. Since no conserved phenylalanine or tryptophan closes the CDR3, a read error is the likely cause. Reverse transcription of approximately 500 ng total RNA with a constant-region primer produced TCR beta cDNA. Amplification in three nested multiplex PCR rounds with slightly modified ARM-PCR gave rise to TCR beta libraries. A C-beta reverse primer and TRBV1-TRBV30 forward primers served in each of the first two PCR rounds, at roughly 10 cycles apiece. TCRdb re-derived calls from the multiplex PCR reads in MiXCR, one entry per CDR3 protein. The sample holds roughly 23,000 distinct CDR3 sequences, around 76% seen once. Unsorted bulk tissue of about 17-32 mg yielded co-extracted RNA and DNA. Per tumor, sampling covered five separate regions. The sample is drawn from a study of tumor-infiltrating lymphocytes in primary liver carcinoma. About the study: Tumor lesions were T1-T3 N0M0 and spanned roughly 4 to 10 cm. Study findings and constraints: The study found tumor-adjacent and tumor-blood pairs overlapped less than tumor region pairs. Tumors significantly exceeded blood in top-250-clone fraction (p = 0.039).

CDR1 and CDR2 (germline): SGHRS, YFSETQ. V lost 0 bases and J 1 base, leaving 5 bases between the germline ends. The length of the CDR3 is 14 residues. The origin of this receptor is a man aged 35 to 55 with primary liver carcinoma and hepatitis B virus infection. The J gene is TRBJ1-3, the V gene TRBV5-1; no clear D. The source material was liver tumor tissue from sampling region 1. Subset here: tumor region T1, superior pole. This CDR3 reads CASSLDSSGNTIYL. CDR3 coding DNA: TGCGCCAGCAGCTTGGACAGTTCTGGAAACACCATATATCTT.